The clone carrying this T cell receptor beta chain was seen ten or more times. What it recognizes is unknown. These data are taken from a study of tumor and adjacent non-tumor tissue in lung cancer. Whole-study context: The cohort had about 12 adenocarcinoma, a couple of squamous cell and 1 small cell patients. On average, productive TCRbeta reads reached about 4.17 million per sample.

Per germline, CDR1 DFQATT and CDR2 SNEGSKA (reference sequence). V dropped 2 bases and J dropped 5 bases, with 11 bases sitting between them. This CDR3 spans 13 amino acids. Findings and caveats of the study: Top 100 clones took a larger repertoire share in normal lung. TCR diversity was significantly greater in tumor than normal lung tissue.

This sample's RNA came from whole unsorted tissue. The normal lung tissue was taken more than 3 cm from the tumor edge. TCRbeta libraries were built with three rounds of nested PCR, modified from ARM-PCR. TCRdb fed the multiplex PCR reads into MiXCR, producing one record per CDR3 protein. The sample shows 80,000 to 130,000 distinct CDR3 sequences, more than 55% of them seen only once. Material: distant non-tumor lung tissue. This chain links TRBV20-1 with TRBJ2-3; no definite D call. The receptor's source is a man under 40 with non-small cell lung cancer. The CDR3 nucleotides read TGCAGTGCTAGACGGAGTTCGGGAGATACGCAGTATTTT. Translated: CSARRSSGDTQYF.